The next 9 T cell receptor beta chains were all read from a single sample in a study of sequential checkpoint blockade in melanoma. Specified treatment: randomized to nivolumab then ipilimumab (arm A) or the reverse (arm B). TCRdb keeps only in-frame clones here, not all; method: immunoSEQ multiplex PCR. The sample comprises over 10,000 clones, about 80% of which are singletons, and approximately 55% rests with the top ten. The sequences come from CD8+ T cells sorted from blood (inferred from file names), collected from a patient given nivolumab and ipilimumab in sequence. The receptors stem from a human donor with melanoma.

V gene TRBV14 combines with J gene TRBJ2-5; D perhaps matches TRBD1 (6 bases). V dropped 5 bases and J dropped 2 bases, with 12 bases sitting between them. Germline V gene data show CDR1 as SGHDN and CDR2 as FVKESK. The length of the CDR3 is 14 residues. CDR3 region: CASSKWTEQETQYF. The DNA for the CDR3 is TGTGCCAGCAGCAAATGGACAGAGCAAGAGACCCAGTACTTC.

The V gene is TRBV28, the J gene TRBJ2-1; D is ambiguous. The germline V gene encodes CDR1 MDHEN and CDR2 SYDVKM. This CDR3 comprises 15 residues. The germline V and J ends were trimmed by 7 bases and 0 bases, with 13 bases remaining between them. The CDR3 is CASIHVRGSYNEQFF. As DNA, the CDR3 is TGTGCCAGCATCCATGTCCGAGGCTCCTACAATGAGCAGTTCTTC. The full variable domain, rest sourced from reference TRBV28 and TRBJ2-1, is DVKVTQSSRYLVKRTGEKVFLECVQDMDHENMFWYRQDPGLGLRLIYFSYDVKMKEKGDIPEGYSVSREKKERFSLILESASTNQTSMYLCASIHVRGSYNEQFFGPGTRLTVL.

The J gene is TRBJ2-5, the V gene TRBV7-6; weak D call: TRBD1 (6 bases). V gave up 4 bases and J gave up 3 bases, with 15 bases separating them. Per germline, CDR1 SGHVS and CDR2 FNYEAQ. CDR3 length equals 15 residues. CDR3 in amino acids: CASSSPDRFEETQYF. DNA of the CDR3: TGTGCCAGCAGCTCGCCCGACAGGTTCGAAGAGACCCAGTACTTC.

The chain combines TRBV19 with TRBJ1-1, with D unresolved. This CDR3 spans 13 amino acids. Germline V CDR1 and CDR2: LNHDA, SQIVND (reference sequence). V lost 8 bases and J lost 0, with 10 bases in between. CDR3 DNA sequence: TGTGCCAGTTGTCCGGGAATGAACACTGAAGCTTTCTTT. Amino acid sequence: CASCPGMNTEAFF.

This clone showed up just once. The J gene is TRBJ1-5, the V gene TRBV6-6; the D gene is possibly TRBD1 (6 bases). The CDR3 length is 14 residues. Trimming shortened V by 6 bases and J by 0 bases, and 9 bases separated the two germline ends. CDR1 is MNHNY, CDR2 SVGAGI, per germline (reference sequence). The CDR3 coding sequence is TGTGCCAGCAGCCACAGGGCTAGCAATCAGCCCCAGCATTTT. It codes for CASSHRASNQPQHF.

The chain uses TRBV5-8 and TRBJ2-5, with D possibly being TRBD1 (5 bases). The germline V gene has CDR1 SGHTS and CDR2 YDEGEE. The V end lost 4 bases, the J end lost 1 base, and 14 bases lay between the germline ends. There are 15 residues in the CDR3. In DNA form, the CDR3 reads TGTGCCAGCAGCCCCCGGACACAACTCCAAGAGACCCAGTACTTC. This sequence encodes CASSPRTQLQETQYF.

The chain couples TRBV19 to TRBJ1-1; the D is unclear. The length of the CDR3 is 17 residues. V was trimmed by 1 base and J by 4 bases, leaving 19 bases between them. Looked up from germline, CDR1 is LNHDA and CDR2 is SQIVND (reference sequence). Here the CDR3 reads CASSIGLGGRLRTEAFF. The DNA for the CDR3 is TGTGCCAGTAGTATAGGTCTCGGAGGCAGGTTACGCACTGAAGCTTTCTTT.

The sample holds a few counts of this clone. This chain links TRBV6-1 with TRBJ2-7, with a weak D call TRBD1 (5 bases). This CDR3 is 13 amino acids long. Germline values: CDR1 MNHNS, CDR2 SASEGT. Trimming took off 2 bases at V and 3 bases at J, with 8 bases between the two ends. CDR3 in amino acids: CASSELQDYEQYF. The CDR3, as DNA: TGTGCCAGCAGTGAATTACAGGACTACGAGCAGTACTTC.

The V call is TRBV6-5, the J call TRBJ2-7; 15 nucleotides agree with TRBD2. V was clipped by 4 bases and J by 3 bases; unmatched bases: 4. The CDR3 runs to 16 residues. CDR1 is MNHEY and CDR2 is SVGAGI in the germline V gene. The CDR3, as DNA: TGTGCCAGCAGTTTGGGGACTAGCGGGGGGATCTACGAGCAGTACTTC. Protein product: CASSLGTSGGIYEQYF.